The rows below give T cell receptor beta chains drawn from one sample of a study of blood T cell repertoires in COVID-19. Sequencing was performed with immunoSEQ multiplex PCR; in TCRdb, only in-frame clones are kept and a portion is missing. The sample consists of around 220,000 clones, approximately 90% of them appearing once. The sample comprised peripheral blood. Every receptor here comes from a woman aged 40 to 50 who had recovered from COVID-19. Both conserved end residues are part of each CDR3. The D gene is left open where the match is weak. Rows may omit the clone size; those that give it use once, few, many or a size class.

.	TRBV18	TRBJ1-4	.	TGTGCCAGCTCACCACCGTGGGAAGATGAGGGCACTAATGAAAAACTGTTTTTT	CASSPPWEDEGTNEKLFF
.	TRBV28	TRBJ2-5	.	TGTGCCAGCAGTCTAGTGCCCGATCAAGAGACCCAGTACTTC	CASSLVPDQETQYF
TRBD1	TRBV29-1	TRBJ2-2	.	TGCAGCGTTGAAGAGATGGGTCAGGGGGCGCCCACCGGGGAGCTGTTTTTT	CSVEEMGQGAPTGELFF
TRBD1	TRBV4-3	TRBJ1-4	.	TGCGCCAGCAGCCAAAGGACAGGGCTTACAATTGAAAAACTGTTTTTT	CASSQRTGLTIEKLFF
.	TRBV19	TRBJ1-1	once	TGTGCCAGTATGCTAAGCGGGATGAACACTGAAGCTTTCTTT	CASMLSGMNTEAFF
.	TRBV7-8	TRBJ2-7	.	TGTGCCAGCAGCTTTCTAGACGAGCAGTACTTC	CASSFLDEQYF
TRBD2	TRBV5-5	TRBJ2-1	.	TGTGCCAGCAGCTCGGGACTAGCACCCTACAATGAGCAGTTCTTC	CASSSGLAPYNEQFF
.	TRBV9	TRBJ2-7	many	TGTGCCAGCAGCGTGTACTCCTACGAGCAGTACTTC	CASSVYSYEQYF
TRBD2	TRBV27	TRBJ2-3	.	TGTGCCAGCAGTTTAGCTGGCCCACTAGCGGGAGGCTCAGATACGCAGTATTTT	CASSLAGPLAGGSDTQYF
TRBD2	TRBV7-2	TRBJ2-7	once	TGTGCCAGCAGCTTAGTGGTACTAGCGTTACACGAGCAGTACTTC	CASSLVVLALHEQYF
TRBD2	TRBV3-1/TRBV3-2	TRBJ2-5	.	TGTGCCAGCTGCCCCCGGGGGGGGGTAGGGGAAGGGACCCAGTACTTC	CASCPRGGVGEGTQYF
TRBD1	TRBV2	TRBJ1-5	.	TGTGCCAGCAGTTCCCCTCTCGGGACAGGGAATCAGCCCCAGCATTTT	CASSSPLGTGNQPQHF
.	TRBV6-4	TRBJ1-5	.	TGTGCCAGCAGTGCAGGGGGCAATCAGCCCCAGCATTTT	CASSAGGNQPQHF
TRBD2	TRBV4-1	TRBJ2-7	.	TGCGCCAGCAGCCAAGAGGTAGCGGGGGGCCTGTCCTACGAGCAGTACTTC	CASSQEVAGGLSYEQYF
.	TRBV24-1	TRBJ2-5	.	TGTGCCACCAGTGTGGGGAGCCTCCGGGGCCAAGAGACCCAGTACTTC	CATSVGSLRGQETQYF
.	TRBV19	TRBJ2-6	.	TGTGCCAGTAGGCGGATCGGAGGACAGACCGGGGCCAACGTCCTGACTTTC	CASRRIGGQTGANVLTF
.	TRBV3-1/TRBV3-2	TRBJ1-4	.	TGTGCCAGCAGCCACAGCCGCGGCGGTGGTGAAAAACTGTTTTTT	CASSHSRGGGEKLFF
.	TRBV4-2	TRBJ1-1	.	TGTGCCAGCAGCCAAGGACTATTGGGAGGGGTTCAGGGCACTGAAGCTTTCTTT	CASSQGLLGGVQGTEAFF
.	TRBV4-2	TRBJ2-1	once	TGTGCCAGCAGCCAAGCTCCGGCCCGGGGTCACAATGAGCAGTTCTTC	CASSQAPARGHNEQFF
.	TRBV5-1	TRBJ2-2	.	TGCGCCAGCAGCCTCACTGACCGGGGATTTCCCGGGGAGCTGTTTTTT	CASSLTDRGFPGELFF
.	TRBV14	TRBJ2-4	few	TGTGCCAGCAGCCCCGGGACCAGGGGTGGAAACATTCAGTACTTC	CASSPGTRGGNIQYF
.	TRBV7-3	TRBJ1-5	.	TGTGCCAGCAGCACGGGTCTGGGGGCGCCCCAGCATTTT	CASSTGLGAPQHF
.	TRBV20-1	TRBJ2-7	once	TGCAGTGTAAGCGACCGCTACGAGCAGTACTTC	CSVSDRYEQYF
.	TRBV6-1	TRBJ1-1	.	TGTGCCAGCAGTGAAGAGAGGTGGACTGAAGCTTTCTTT	CASSEERWTEAFF
.	TRBV11-3	TRBJ2-1	.	TGTGCCAGCAGCTTACTCTATGAGCAGTTCTTC	CASSLLYEQFF
TRBD1	TRBV2	TRBJ1-2	.	TGTGCCAGCAGTCCTCAGGCAGGGGGCCTATATGGCTACACCTTC	CASSPQAGGLYGYTF
TRBD1	TRBV7-2	TRBJ1-5	few	TGTGCCAGCAGCTTAGTTCCGGCAGGGGGCGCTCCCGCTTTT	CASSLVPAGGAPAF
TRBD1	TRBV6-5	TRBJ2-7	.	TGTGCCAGCACCGAGGGGGCCGGATACGAGCAGTACTTC	CASTEGAGYEQYF
TRBD1	TRBV18	TRBJ1-1	.	TGTGCCAGCTCACCCCTGGAGGGGGCGAACACTGAAGCTTTCTTT	CASSPLEGANTEAFF
TRBD2	TRBV4-3	TRBJ2-2	.	TGCGCCAGCAGCCAAGATCGCCAGCGGGGCCGCACCGGGGAGCTGTTTTTT	CASSQDRQRGRTGELFF
TRBD1	TRBV9	TRBJ2-7	once	TGTGCCAGCAGCGCTTGGGGGACAGGGGACTCCGAGCAGTACTTC	CASSAWGTGDSEQYF
.	TRBV9	TRBJ1-2	.	TGTGCCAGCAGCGGGGAGAACTATGGCTACACCTTC	CASSGENYGYTF
.	TRBV28	TRBJ1-5	.	TGTGCCAGCACACCCAACAGGTGGGGAAATCAGCCCCAGCATTTT	CASTPNRWGNQPQHF
TRBD1	TRBV2	TRBJ2-7	few	TGTGCCAGCAGGTCCGACAGGGCCGCCTACGAGCAGTACTTC	CASRSDRAAYEQYF